This TCR beta chain was found in a study of blood T cell repertoires in COVID-19. Across the study: The United States, Italy and Spain were the sources of the acute and convalescent COVID-19 samples. Sources were T cells, B-cell-depleted T cells, or PBMCs; the material itself was cDNA or gDNA.

The germline CDR1 and CDR2 sequences are GTSNPN and SVGIG (reference sequence). V was shortened by 7 bases and J by 1 base, with 10 bases between the two germline ends. The CDR3 is 12 residues long. Original methodology: The assay estimated nucleated cells by amplifying reference gene primers. The assay was immunoSEQ multiplex PCR, and TCRdb's table has in-frame clones only and misses some. V, J and clone size reflect that table, while D and trimming were determined from the DNA. Altogether around 170,000 clones are present, approximately 80% being singletons, with the ten largest covering approximately 15%.

The rearrangement uses TRBV30 and TRBJ1-2; D is undetermined. The sequence came from a man aged 55 to 70 who had been exposed to COVID-19. The source material was PBMCs or T cells enriched from blood (not recorded which). The CDR3 coding sequence is TGTGCCTCGGTCGGAGTTAACTATGGCTACACCTTC. It encodes CASVGVNYGYTF.